These T cell receptor beta chains were read from a single sample in a study of post-analysis software for immune sequencing data. TCRdb fed the PCR reads into MiXCR, producing one record per CDR3 protein. The sample lists a few hundred thousand distinct CDR3 sequences, around a third occurring once. The specimen was blood. Source of these receptors: a girl aged 10 to 17 with multiple sclerosis. Both conserved end residues are part of each CDR3. D genes are given only for firm matches. A clone size is listed for some rows: how often the clone was seen (once, few, many), or a class if it is expanded.

v_gene	j_gene	len	d_gene	abundance	CDR3aa	CDR3nt
TRBV13	TRBJ2-3	15	TRBD1	NA	CASSSTGGQTDTQYF	TGTGCCAGCAGTTCAACAGGGGGCCAGACAGATACGCAGTATTTT
TRBV10-3	TRBJ2-5	15	NA	NA	CAISESPAGEETQYF	TGTGCCATCAGTGAGTCCCCGGCTGGGGAAGAGACCCAGTACTTC
TRBV7-9	TRBJ2-5	13	TRBD1	NA	CASSYQGEETQYF	TGTGCCAGCAGCTACCAGGGGGAAGAGACCCAGTACTTC
TRBV14	TRBJ2-1	14	TRBD2	once	CAGSGTGGYNEQFF	TGTGCCGGCAGCGGTACGGGGGGCTACAATGAGCAGTTCTTC
TRBV28	TRBJ1-1	11	TRBD1	NA	CASSAGGEAFF	TGTGCCAGCAGTGCAGGGGGGGAAGCTTTCTTT
TRBV29-1	TRBJ2-7	15	TRBD1	few	CSVEYVDRGSYEQYF	TGCAGCGTTGAGTATGTGGACAGGGGTTCCTACGAGCAGTACTTC
TRBV4-1	TRBJ2-7	15	TRBD1	few	CASSPSGTGEYEQYF	TGCGCCAGCAGCCCGTCCGGGACAGGGGAATACGAGCAGTACTTC
TRBV12-3/TRBV12-4	TRBJ2-4	18	NA	NA	CASSPRGDSQLAKNIQYF	TGTGCCAGCAGCCCGAGGGGGGACAGTCAGTTAGCCAAAAACATTCAGTACTTC
TRBV7-2	TRBJ2-3	18	NA	few	CASRPWPGTLEEIDTQYF	TGTGCCAGCAGACCCTGGCCCGGGACCCTCGAGGAGATAGATACGCAGTATTTT
TRBV29-1	TRBJ1-2	15	NA	few	CSVEVDTAANYGYTF	TGCAGCGTTGAAGTGGACACGGCAGCTAACTATGGCTACACCTTC
TRBV12-3/TRBV12-4	TRBJ1-5	12	NA	few	CASSFENQPQHF	TGTGCCAGCAGTTTTGAAAATCAGCCCCAGCATTTT
TRBV7-9	TRBJ2-1	16	TRBD1	once	CASSPRTGGSYNEQFF	TGTGCCAGCAGCCCCCGGACAGGGGGCTCCTACAATGAGCAGTTCTTC
TRBV5-4	TRBJ2-1	8	NA	few	CASLLQFF	TGTGCCAGCCTTCTTCAGTTCTTC
TRBV7-2	TRBJ2-3	15	NA	NA	CASSLVGTTTDTQYF	TGTGCCAGCAGCTTAGTAGGGACAACCACAGATACGCAGTATTTT
TRBV7-9	TRBJ1-1	14	NA	once	CASSARTVNTEAFF	TGTGCCAGCAGCGCGCGGACAGTCAACACTGAAGCTTTCTTT
TRBV6-1	TRBJ1-2	16	NA	NA	CASSPMGGIEEYGYTF	TGTGCCAGCAGTCCGATGGGGGGGATAGAGGAATATGGCTACACCTTC
TRBV27	TRBJ2-2	16	TRBD1	NA	CASSSPTGDATGELFF	TGTGCCAGCAGTTCCCCGACAGGGGACGCCACCGGGGAGCTGTTTTTT
TRBV19	TRBJ1-5	15	NA	NA	CASSIAGQSNQPQHF	TGTGCCAGTAGTATAGCTGGACAGAGCAATCAGCCCCAGCATTTT
TRBV19	TRBJ2-7	12	TRBD1	NA	CASGTGYYEQYF	TGTGCCAGTGGGACAGGATACTACGAGCAGTACTTC
TRBV7-9	TRBJ1-6	17	TRBD1	NA	CASSPAGTGGRNSPLHF	TGTGCCAGCAGCCCAGCCGGGACAGGGGGCCGTAATTCACCCCTCCACTTT
TRBV12-3/TRBV12-4	TRBJ2-7	15	NA	many	CASSTLGPHGYEQYF	TGTGCCAGCAGCACCCTAGGACCTCATGGTTACGAGCAGTACTTC
TRBV7-9	TRBJ2-3	17	TRBD2	NA	CASSLGSNGRAADTQYF	TGTGCCAGCAGCTTAGGCTCGAACGGGAGGGCCGCGGATACGCAGTATTTT
TRBV28	TRBJ1-5	15	NA	NA	CASSISGASNQPQHF	TGTGCCAGCAGTATCTCAGGGGCCAGCAATCAGCCCCAGCATTTT
TRBV3-1	TRBJ2-2	13	NA	NA	CASSPDLNGELFF	TGTGCCAGCAGCCCAGACCTGAACGGGGAGCTGTTTTTT
TRBV11-1	TRBJ2-1	15	TRBD2	NA	CASSPGGTLSNEQFF	TGTGCCAGCAGCCCCGGGGGGACTCTTAGCAATGAGCAGTTCTTC
TRBV12-3/TRBV12-4	TRBJ2-7	11	NA	NA	CASSLTGQQYF	TGTGCCAGCAGTTTGACAGGTCAGCAGTACTTC
TRBV5-5	TRBJ2-1	14	NA	few	CASSLVQASNEQFF	TGTGCCAGCAGCTTGGTTCAGGCTTCCAATGAGCAGTTCTTC
TRBV5-1	TRBJ2-7	14	TRBD1	NA	CASSLGQADYEQYF	TGCGCCAGCAGCTTAGGACAGGCCGACTACGAGCAGTACTTC
TRBV24-1	TRBJ2-3	14	NA	few	CATTPGGLGDTQYF	TGTGCCACCACACCTGGGGGGCTAGGAGATACGCAGTATTTT
TRBV25-1	TRBJ2-3	12	NA	NA	CASSEQLNTQYF	TGTGCCAGCAGTGAACAACTAAATACGCAGTATTTT
TRBV20-1	TRBJ2-7	15	NA	few	CSARNSRDGGPEQYF	TGCAGTGCTAGAAACTCTCGGGACGGGGGGCCGGAGCAGTACTTC
TRBV7-2	TRBJ2-5	14	NA	NA	CASSLVAVGETQYF	TGTGCCAGCAGCTTAGTAGCGGTGGGAGAGACCCAGTACTTC
TRBV20-1	TRBJ1-2	12	NA	few	CSATVGLYGYTF	TGCAGTGCTACCGTGGGCTTATATGGCTACACCTTC
TRBV4-3	TRBJ2-6	19	TRBD1	NA	CASSQARDREISGANVPTF	TGCGCCAGCAGCCAAGCCCGGGACAGGGAGATCTCTGGGGCCAACGTCCCGACTTTC
TRBV6-7	TRBJ2-7	15	NA	few	CASARGRPQDDEQYF	TGTGCCAGCGCCAGAGGGAGGCCGCAGGACGACGAGCAGTACTTC
TRBV12-3/TRBV12-4	TRBJ2-1	14	NA	NA	CASSRGGGPNEQFF	TGTGCCAGCAGCCGAGGGGGGGGTCCCAATGAGCAGTTCTTC
TRBV7-9	TRBJ1-2	16	TRBD1	few	CASSLTRDRANYGYTF	TGTGCCAGCAGCTTGACCCGGGACAGGGCTAACTATGGCTACACCTTC
TRBV28	TRBJ1-1	13	NA	NA	CASSSPQGTEAFF	TGTGCCAGCAGTTCACCCCAGGGGACTGAAGCTTTCTTT
TRBV7-9	TRBJ2-5	14	NA	NA	CTSSPAGAPKTQYF	TGTACCAGCAGCCCGGCGGGGGCCCCGAAGACCCAGTACTTC
TRBV20-1	TRBJ2-1	14	TRBD2	NA	CSARAASGINEQFF	TGCAGTGCTAGAGCGGCTAGCGGGATAAATGAGCAGTTCTTC
TRBV5-6	TRBJ2-5	18	TRBD2	NA	CASSYRPSGFLGRETQYF	TGTGCCAGCAGCTATAGGCCTAGCGGATTCTTGGGACGAGAGACCCAGTACTTC
TRBV6-5	TRBJ1-2	13	NA	NA	CASREDSIYGYTF	TGTGCCAGCAGAGAGGACAGCATCTATGGCTACACCTTC
TRBV7-9	TRBJ2-1	17	TRBD1	NA	CASSLAQGTGINHEQFF	TGTGCCAGCAGCTTAGCGCAGGGGACAGGGATTAATCATGAGCAGTTCTTC
TRBV12-3/TRBV12-4	TRBJ1-4	16	NA	NA	CASSLALGGPNEKLFF	TGTGCCAGCAGTTTAGCGCTAGGCGGGCCAAATGAAAAACTGTTTTTT
TRBV9	TRBJ2-2	14	NA	NA	CASSVGPPAGELFF	TGTGCCAGCAGCGTGGGACCCCCCGCTGGGGAGCTGTTTTTT
TRBV27	TRBJ2-7	16	TRBD1	NA	CASSLTGTGLSYEQYF	TGTGCCAGCAGTTTAACCGGGACAGGATTATCCTACGAGCAGTACTTC
TRBV7-8	TRBJ2-7	16	NA	few	CASSTSGQGLPYEQYF	TGTGCCAGCAGCACGAGCGGGCAGGGGCTCCCCTACGAGCAGTACTTC
TRBV11-2	TRBJ2-7	15	NA	many	CASSLIGTSFYEQYF	TGTGCCAGCAGCTTAATAGGGACGTCTTTCTACGAGCAGTACTTC
TRBV7-3	TRBJ1-6	14	TRBD1	few	CTSSSTGGNSPLHF	TGTACCAGCAGCTCAACAGGGGGCAATTCACCCCTCCACTTT
TRBV5-1	TRBJ2-7	15	TRBD1	NA	CASSSGSGTEAEQYF	TGCGCCAGCAGCTCTGGGTCCGGGACAGAGGCCGAGCAGTACTTC
TRBV5-1	TRBJ1-1	15	NA	NA	CASSLQGGENTEAFF	TGCGCCAGCAGCTTGCAGGGAGGGGAGAACACTGAAGCTTTCTTT
TRBV6-6	TRBJ2-5	12	NA	NA	CATTTTQETQYF	TGTGCCACGACGACTACCCAAGAGACCCAGTACTTC
TRBV14	TRBJ2-7	16	TRBD1	NA	CASRPGTGTGAGEQYF	TGTGCCAGCAGGCCTGGCACCGGGACAGGGGCGGGGGAGCAGTACTTC
TRBV12-3/TRBV12-4	TRBJ1-4	13	TRBD1	many	CASSPRQGEKLFF	TGTGCCAGCAGTCCCCGACAGGGTGAAAAACTGTTTTTT
TRBV7-2	TRBJ1-5	14	TRBD1	NA	CASSRDRHNQPQHF	TGTGCCAGCAGCCGGGACAGACACAATCAGCCCCAGCATTTT